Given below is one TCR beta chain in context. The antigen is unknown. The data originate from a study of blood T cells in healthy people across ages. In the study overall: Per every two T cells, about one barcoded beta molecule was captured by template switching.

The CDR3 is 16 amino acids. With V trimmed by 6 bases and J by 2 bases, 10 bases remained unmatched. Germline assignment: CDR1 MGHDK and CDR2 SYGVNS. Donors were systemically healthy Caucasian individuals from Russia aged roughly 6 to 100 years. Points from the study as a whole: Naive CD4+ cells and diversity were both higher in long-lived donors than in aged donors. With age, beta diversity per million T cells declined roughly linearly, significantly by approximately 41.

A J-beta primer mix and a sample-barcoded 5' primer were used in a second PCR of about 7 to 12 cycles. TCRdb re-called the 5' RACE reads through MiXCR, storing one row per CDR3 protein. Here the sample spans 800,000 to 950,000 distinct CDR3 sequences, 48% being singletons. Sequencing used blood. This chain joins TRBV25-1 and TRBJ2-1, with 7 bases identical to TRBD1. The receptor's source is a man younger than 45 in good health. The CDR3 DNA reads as TGTGCCAGCAGCACAGAGACAGGGTACCCCTACAATGAGCAGTTCTTC. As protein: CASSTETGYPYNEQFF.